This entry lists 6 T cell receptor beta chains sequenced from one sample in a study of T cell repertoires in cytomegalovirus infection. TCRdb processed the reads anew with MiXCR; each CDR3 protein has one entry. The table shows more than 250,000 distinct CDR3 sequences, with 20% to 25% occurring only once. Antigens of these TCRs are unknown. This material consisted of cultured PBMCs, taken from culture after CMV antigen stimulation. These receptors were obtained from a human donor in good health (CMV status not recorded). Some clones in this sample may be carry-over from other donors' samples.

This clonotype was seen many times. In nucleotides, the CDR3 is TGTGCCAGCTCAACGGACAGGATTAATTCACCCCTCCACTTT. Translated: CASSTDRINSPLHF. The chain combines TRBV18 with TRBJ1-6; 7 bases fit TRBD1. CDR3 length: 14 amino acids. Germline CDR1 and CDR2: KGHSH and LQKENI. The V segment lost 5 bases and the J segment 6 bases; nucleotides outside the gene matches: 4.

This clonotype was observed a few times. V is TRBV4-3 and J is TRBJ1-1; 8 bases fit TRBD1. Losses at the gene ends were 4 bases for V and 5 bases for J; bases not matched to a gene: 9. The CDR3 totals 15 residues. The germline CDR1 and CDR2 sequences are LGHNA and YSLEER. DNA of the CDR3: TGCGCCAGCAGCCCAGGACAGGGTTTGAGAACTGAAGCTTTCTTT. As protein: CASSPGQGLRTEAFF.

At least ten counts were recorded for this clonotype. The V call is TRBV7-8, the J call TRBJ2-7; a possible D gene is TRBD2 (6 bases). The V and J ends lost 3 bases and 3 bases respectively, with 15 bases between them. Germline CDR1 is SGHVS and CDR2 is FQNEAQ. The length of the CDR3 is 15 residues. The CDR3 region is CASSLDKSSVYEQYV. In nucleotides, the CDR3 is TGTGCCAGCAGCTTGGATAAGTCTAGCGTCTACGAGCAGTACGTC.

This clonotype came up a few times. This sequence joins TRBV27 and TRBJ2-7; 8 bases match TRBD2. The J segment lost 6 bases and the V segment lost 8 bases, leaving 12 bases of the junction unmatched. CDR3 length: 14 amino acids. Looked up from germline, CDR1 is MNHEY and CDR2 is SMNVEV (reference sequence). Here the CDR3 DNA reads TGTGCCAGCGGTACTAGCGGAAATCGGGGCGAGCAGTACGTC. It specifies CASGTSGNRGEQYV.

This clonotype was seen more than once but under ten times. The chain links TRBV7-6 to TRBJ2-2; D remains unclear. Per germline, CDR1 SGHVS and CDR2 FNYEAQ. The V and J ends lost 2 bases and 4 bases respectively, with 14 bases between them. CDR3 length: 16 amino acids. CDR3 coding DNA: TGTGCCAGCAGCTTATTACGCAGAGAACTCACCGGGGAGCTGTTTTTT. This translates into CASSLLRRELTGELFF.

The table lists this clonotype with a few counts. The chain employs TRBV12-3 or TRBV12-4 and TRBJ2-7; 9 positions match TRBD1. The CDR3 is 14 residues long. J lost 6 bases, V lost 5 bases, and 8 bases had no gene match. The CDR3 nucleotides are TGTGCCAGCAGTATCGGGACAGGGTCATTCGAGCAGTACTTC. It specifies CASSIGTGSFEQYF.